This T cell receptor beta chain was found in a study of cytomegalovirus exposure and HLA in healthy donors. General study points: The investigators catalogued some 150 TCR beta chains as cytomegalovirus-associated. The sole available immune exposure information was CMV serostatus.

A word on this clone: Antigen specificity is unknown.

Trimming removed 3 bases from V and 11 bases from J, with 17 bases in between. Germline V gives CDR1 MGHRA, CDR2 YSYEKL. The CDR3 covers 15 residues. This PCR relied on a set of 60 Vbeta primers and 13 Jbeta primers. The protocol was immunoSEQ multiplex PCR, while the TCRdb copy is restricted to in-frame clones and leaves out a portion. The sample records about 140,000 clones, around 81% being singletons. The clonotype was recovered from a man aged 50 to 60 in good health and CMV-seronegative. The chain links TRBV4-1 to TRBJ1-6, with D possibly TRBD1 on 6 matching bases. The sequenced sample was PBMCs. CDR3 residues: CASSQGSRGLTPLHF. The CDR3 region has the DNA TGCGCCAGCAGCCAGGGGAGCAGGGGATTGACACCCCTCCACTTT.